The following is a T cell receptor (beta chain) sequence with its context. This sample is drawn from a study of shared clonotypes between healthy human individuals. Whole-study context: CD4 naive and CD4 memory each took three plates per donor, while CD8 naive took two and CD8 memory one.

Trimming took 6 bases from V and 4 from J, leaving 12 bases between them. The CDR3 sequence is 13 residues long. Germline lookup yields CDR1 MDHEN and CDR2 SYDVKM. Genomic DNA (from each subset) was split evenly across several immunoSEQ plates. Replicate sorted-subset PCRs were loaded with around 220 ng DNA, tens of thousands of T cell genomes. Data came from immunoSEQ multiplex PCR; TCRdb stores just in-frame clones and leaves some out. This sample has under 750,000 clones; 72% occur once, and the top ten carry around 1.8%. Sequenced input: memory CD4+ T cells sorted from blood. Subset described: CD45RA-negative fraction. V and J are TRBV28 and TRBJ1-1, with D unresolved. This clonotype was sampled from a woman aged 25-40 years in good health. In DNA form, the CDR3 reads TGTGCCAGCAGGGTAACGGTGGGCACTGAAGCTTTCTTT. This gives the protein CASRVTVGTEAFF.